The clone carrying this T cell receptor (beta chain) has only one observation. Its antigen is as yet unknown. Clones were sequenced by immunoSEQ multiplex PCR, and TCRdb holds only the in-frame ones, with some missing. The sample gives about 2 million clones, about 95% of which show up once; 0.1% to 0.15% is in the top ten. This record belongs to a study of shared clonotypes between healthy human individuals. Study-wide findings and caveats: The generation probabilities recorded for non-shared clonotypes fell below those of clonotypes shared by all four donors.

Sequencing was done on a sample of naive CD4+ T cells sorted from blood. Specified subset: CD45RA+ positively selected. The sequence was obtained from a young man in good health.

The CDR3 DNA reads TGTGCCAGTATAGTCGGGGGACATGCTTTCTTT. It encodes CASIVGGHAFF. The chain is built from TRBV19 and TRBJ1-1; a weak D match, TRBD1 (6 bases). This CDR3 contains 11 residues. Germline V gene sequence: CDR1 LNHDA, CDR2 SQIVND (reference sequence). Between the trimmed V and J ends, which lost 7 bases and 11 bases, there was a span of 14 bases.